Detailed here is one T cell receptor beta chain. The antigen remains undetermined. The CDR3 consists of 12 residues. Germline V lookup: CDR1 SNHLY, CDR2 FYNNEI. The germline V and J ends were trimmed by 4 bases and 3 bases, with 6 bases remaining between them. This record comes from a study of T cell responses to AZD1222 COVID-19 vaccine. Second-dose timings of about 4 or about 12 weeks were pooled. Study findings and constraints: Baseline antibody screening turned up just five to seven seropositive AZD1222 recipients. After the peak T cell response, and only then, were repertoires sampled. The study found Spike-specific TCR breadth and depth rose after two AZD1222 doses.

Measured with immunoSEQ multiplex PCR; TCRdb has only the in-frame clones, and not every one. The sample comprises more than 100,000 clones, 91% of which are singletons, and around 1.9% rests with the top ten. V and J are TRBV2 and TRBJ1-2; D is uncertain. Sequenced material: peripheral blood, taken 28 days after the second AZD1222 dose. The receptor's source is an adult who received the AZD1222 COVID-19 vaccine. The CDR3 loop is CASSGGDYGYTF. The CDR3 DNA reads TGTGCCAGCAGTGGCGGGGACTATGGCTACACCTTC.